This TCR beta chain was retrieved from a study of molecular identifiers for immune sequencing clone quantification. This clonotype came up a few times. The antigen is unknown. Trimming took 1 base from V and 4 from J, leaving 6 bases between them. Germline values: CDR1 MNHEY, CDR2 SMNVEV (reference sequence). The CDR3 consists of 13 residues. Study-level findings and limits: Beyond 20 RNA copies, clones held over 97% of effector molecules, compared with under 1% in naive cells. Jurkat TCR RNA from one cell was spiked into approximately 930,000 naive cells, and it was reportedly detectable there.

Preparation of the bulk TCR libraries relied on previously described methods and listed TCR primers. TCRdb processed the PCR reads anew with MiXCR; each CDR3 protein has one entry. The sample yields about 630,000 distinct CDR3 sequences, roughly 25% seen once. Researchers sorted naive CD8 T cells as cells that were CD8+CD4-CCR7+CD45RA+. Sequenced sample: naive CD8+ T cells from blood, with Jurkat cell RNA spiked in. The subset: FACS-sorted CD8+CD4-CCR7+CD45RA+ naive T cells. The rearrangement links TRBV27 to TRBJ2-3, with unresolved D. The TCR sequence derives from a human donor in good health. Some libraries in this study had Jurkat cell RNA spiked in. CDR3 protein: CASSLLGPDTQYF. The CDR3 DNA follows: TGTGCCAGCAGTTTATTAGGCCCAGATACGCAGTATTTT.